Sequencing of this T cell receptor beta chain was carried out in a study of lymphopenia after photon versus proton radiotherapy. Study-level results: Post-nadir diversity loss with photons came from oligoclonal expansion, particularly CD8+ Temra cells. Relative stability marked proton patients; photon patients lost diversity and naive cells. Better survival with proton therapy was suggested as possible, not demonstrated.

Remarks on this clone: The antigen is undetermined.

The repertoire was sequenced with immunoSEQ multiplex PCR; TCRdb's copy has only in-frame clones and lacks some. The table records tens of thousands of clones, 92% of them present only once. Trimming took 10 bases from V and 2 from J; bases not matched to a gene: 9. CDR1 is SGDLS, CDR2 YYNGEE, per germline. This CDR3 contains 14 residues. The sample consisted of peripheral blood, taken from a patient treated with photon-based radiotherapy. The clonotype originates from a middle-aged woman with cholangiocarcinoma. The chain has TRBV9 and TRBJ2-3; 8 positions agree with TRBD2. DNA of the CDR3: TGTGCCTCGAACCCGGGGGGGGTCACAGATACGCAGTATTTT. Its translation is CASNPGGVTDTQYF.